The rows below give T cell receptor beta chains drawn from one sample of a study of CD8 T cells in Susac syndrome. Using its own MiXCR run on the immunoSEQ multiplex PCR reads, TCRdb lists one record per CDR3 protein. The sample has 110,000 to 150,000 distinct CDR3 sequences; around 95% are singletons. Sequenced: CD4+ T cells from PBMCs. The receptor source for this set is a human donor with Susac syndrome. CDR3s include the opening cysteine and the closing phenylalanine or tryptophan. A D gene is named only where the DNA matches it firmly. Size tells how often a clone was seen (once, few, many) or the class of an expanded clone, and some rows leave it out.

abundance,d_gene,j_gene,len,v_gene,CDR3aa,CDR3nt
.,.,TRBJ2-4,13,TRBV5-4,CASSLGGTNIQYF,TGTGCCAGCAGCTTAGGGGGAACAAACATTCAGTACTTC
.,TRBD1,TRBJ2-5,13,TRBV6-6,CAIRTGAQETQYF,TGTGCCATCAGGACAGGGGCCCAAGAGACCCAGTACTTC
.,.,TRBJ2-7,12,TRBV5-5,CASSVFPGEQYF,TGTGCCAGCTCTGTTTTTCCCGGTGAGCAGTACTTC
.,.,TRBJ1-5,16,TRBV3-1,CASSQGDTYSNQPQHF,TGTGCCAGCAGCCAAGGAGACACGTATAGCAATCAGCCCCAGCATTTT
.,TRBD2,TRBJ2-7,16,TRBV28,CASSPTAWRGIYEQYF,TGTGCCAGCAGCCCCACCGCGTGGCGGGGGATATACGAGCAGTACTTC
.,TRBD2,TRBJ2-1,15,TRBV28,CASSLTSGRANEQFF,TGTGCCAGCAGTTTGACTAGCGGGAGGGCCAATGAGCAGTTCTTC
.,.,TRBJ2-5,13,TRBV29-1,CSVGTPLLGTQYF,TGCAGCGTTGGAACACCCTTGTTGGGGACCCAGTACTTC
.,.,TRBJ1-5,16,TRBV10-3,CAISESGSPGNQPQHF,TGTGCCATCAGTGAGTCGGGGTCCCCGGGCAATCAGCCCCAGCATTTT
.,.,TRBJ1-5,12,TRBV29-1,CSVGGGEGPQHF,TGCAGCGTTGGGGGCGGCGAGGGGCCCCAGCATTTT
.,.,TRBJ1-3,13,TRBV7-6,CASSLGQGNTIYF,TGTGCCAGCAGCCTCGGACAGGGAAACACCATATATTTT
.,.,TRBJ2-1,14,TRBV4-2,CASSQDGRDHEQFF,TGTGCCAGCAGCCAAGATGGACGAGACCATGAGCAGTTCTTC
.,.,TRBJ2-3,15,TRBV2,CASSGGGTSTDTQYF,TGTGCCAGCAGTGGTGGCGGGACTAGCACAGATACGCAGTATTTT
once,TRBD1,TRBJ1-1,16,TRBV10-1,CASSETRGTENTEAFF,TGCGCCAGCAGTGAGACCAGAGGGACAGAGAACACTGAAGCTTTCTTT
.,TRBD2,TRBJ2-1,16,TRBV5-1,CASSLVGTSGYNEQFF,TGCGCCAGCAGCTTGGTCGGGACTAGCGGGTACAATGAGCAGTTCTTC
.,.,TRBJ2-5,13,TRBV5-1,CASSGTIQETQYF,TGCGCCAGCAGCGGGACCATACAAGAGACCCAGTACTTC
.,.,TRBJ2-7,14,TRBV24-1,CATSSGAWNDEQYF,TGTGCCACCAGTTCGGGAGCCTGGAATGACGAGCAGTACTTC
.,.,TRBJ2-3,13,TRBV29-1,CSVERQRTDTQYF,TGCAGCGTTGAACGGCAGAGAACAGATACGCAGTATTTT
.,.,TRBJ2-1,13,TRBV5-1,CASSHPTYNEQFF,TGCGCCAGCAGCCATCCAACCTACAATGAGCAGTTCTTC
.,TRBD2,TRBJ2-1,15,TRBV7-2,CASSLGGGPPNEQFF,TGTGCCAGCAGCTTAGGCGGGGGGCCACCCAATGAGCAGTTCTTC
.,.,TRBJ2-7,13,TRBV28,CASSPGSSYEQYF,TGTGCCAGCAGCCCTGGGAGCTCCTACGAGCAGTACTTC
.,.,TRBJ1-1,13,TRBV12-3/TRBV12-4,CASIGYMNTEAFF,TGTGCCTCCATCGGGTATATGAACACTGAAGCTTTCTTT
.,.,TRBJ1-1,16,TRBV27,CASSSRTPLRETEAFF,TGTGCCAGCAGTTCGCGGACACCTCTGAGGGAGACTGAAGCTTTCTTT
.,.,TRBJ2-6,15,TRBV25-1,CASSGEGDGANVLTF,TGTGCCAGCAGTGGGGAGGGGGACGGGGCCAACGTCCTGACTTTC
once,TRBD2,TRBJ2-7,15,TRBV7-3,CASSVRGGSSYEQYF,TGTGCCAGCAGCGTCCGCGGCGGGAGCTCCTACGAGCAGTACTTC
.,.,TRBJ2-1,14,TRBV3-1,CASSHAPREVWQFF,TGTGCCAGCAGCCACGCACCGCGTGAGGTTTGGCAGTTCTTC